A selection of T cell receptor beta chains follows, all from one sample in a study of blood T cell repertoires in COVID-19. Data came from immunoSEQ multiplex PCR; TCRdb stores just in-frame clones and leaves some out. The sample lists roughly 140,000 clones; around four fifths were seen once. Sequencing input: peripheral blood. These receptors were collected from a human donor in a cohort sampled during active COVID-19. Both conserved end residues are part of each CDR3. A D gene is named only where the DNA matches it firmly. The size entry is marked missing in some rows and otherwise reads once, few, many or a size class.

TRBV12-3/TRBV12-4	.	.	TRBJ1-1	CASTWPPNTEAFF	TGTGCCAGCACTTGGCCCCCGAACACTGAAGCTTTCTTT
TRBV19	.	TRBD2	TRBJ2-5	CASSAGGQETQYF	TGTGCCAGTAGCGCCGGGGGGCAAGAGACCCAGTACTTC
TRBV2	many	.	TRBJ2-3	CASSLRDTQYF	TGTGCCAGCAGCCTCAGGGATACGCAGTATTTT
TRBV7-9	.	.	TRBJ1-2	CASSPQGLSGYTF	TGTGCCAGCAGCCCACAGGGATTAAGTGGCTACACCTTC
TRBV14	.	TRBD2	TRBJ2-7	CASSPMSGAVSYEQYF	TGTGCCAGCAGCCCCATGAGCGGGGCTGTCTCCTACGAGCAGTACTTC
TRBV7-9	few	.	TRBJ2-7	CASSFVGVYEQYF	TGTGCCAGCAGCTTTGTCGGGGTCTACGAGCAGTACTTC
TRBV7-2	.	.	TRBJ2-7	CASSFGRVSEQYF	TGTGCCAGCAGCTTCGGCAGGGTTTCCGAGCAGTACTTC
TRBV4-3	.	.	TRBJ1-5	CASSQEGQAQPQHF	TGCGCCAGCAGCCAAGAGGGTCAGGCTCAGCCCCAGCATTTT
TRBV6-1	.	.	TRBJ1-2	CASSEATGDYGYTF	TGTGCCAGCAGTGAAGCCACGGGAGACTATGGCTACACCTTC
TRBV6-2/TRBV6-3	.	TRBD2	TRBJ2-7	CASSFGTSERKYF	TGTGCCAGCAGTTTCGGGACTAGCGAGAGAAAGTACTTC
TRBV7-9	.	TRBD1	TRBJ1-2	CASSFPSTGRPSGYTF	TGTGCCAGCAGCTTCCCATCGACAGGGCGACCAAGCGGCTACACCTTC
TRBV7-9	.	TRBD2	TRBJ2-5	CASSPGLAKETQYF	TGTGCCAGCAGCCCGGGACTAGCGAAAGAGACCCAGTACTTC
TRBV3-1/TRBV3-2	.	TRBD2	TRBJ2-7	CASSQGLGTKYF	TGTGCCAGCAGCCAGGGCCTAGGGACTAAGTACTTC
TRBV13	.	TRBD1	TRBJ1-2	CASSRTGGEYGYTF	TGTGCCAGCAGCCGGACAGGGGGCGAATATGGCTACACCTTC
TRBV6-2/TRBV6-3	.	TRBD1	TRBJ1-5	CASSISDRPYSNQPQHF	TGTGCCAGCAGTATATCGGACAGGCCCTATAGCAATCAGCCCCAGCATTTT
TRBV5-1	.	TRBD2	TRBJ2-3	CASSRGLAGGSPSTDTQYF	TGCGCCAGCAGCAGGGGACTAGCGGGGGGTAGCCCAAGCACAGATACGCAGTATTTT
TRBV7-2	few	TRBD1	TRBJ1-6	CASRPGQYNSPLHF	TGTGCCAGCAGACCGGGACAGTATAATTCACCCCTCCACTTT
TRBV7-8	many	TRBD1	TRBJ1-5	CASSTSTGTWGQPQHF	TGTGCCAGCAGCACCTCGACAGGGACCTGGGGTCAGCCCCAGCATTTT
TRBV12-3/TRBV12-4	.	TRBD2	TRBJ2-2	CASRGGIPGELFF	TGTGCCAGCAGGGGGGGGATTCCCGGGGAGCTGTTTTTT
TRBV10-2	.	TRBD2	TRBJ2-1	CASSEGLGGGENNEQFF	TGCGCCAGCAGTGAGGGGTTAGGCGGGGGGGAAAACAATGAGCAGTTCTTC
TRBV3-1/TRBV3-2	.	.	TRBJ2-3	CASSQVERDTQYF	TGTGCCAGCAGCCAGGTTGAGAGGGATACGCAGTATTTT
TRBV18	.	TRBD1	TRBJ1-4	CASSPGQGENEKLFF	TGTGCCAGCTCACCGGGACAGGGGGAAAATGAAAAACTGTTTTTT
TRBV19	.	TRBD1	TRBJ2-7	CASSLQDRVAYEQYF	TGTGCCAGTAGCCTACAGGACAGGGTCGCCTACGAGCAGTACTTC
TRBV15	.	TRBD1	TRBJ1-6	CATSNPDRGGSPLHF	TGTGCCACCAGCAACCCGGACAGGGGAGGCTCACCCCTCCACTTT
TRBV27	.	.	TRBJ1-1	CASSFRELDRVITEAFF	TGTGCCAGCAGTTTCCGGGAACTGGACCGGGTGATCACTGAAGCTTTCTTT
TRBV27	once	TRBD1	TRBJ1-5	CASSSLTWDRKTNQPQHF	TGTGCCAGCAGTTCACTCACTTGGGACAGGAAAACCAATCAGCCCCAGCATTTT
TRBV11-2	.	.	TRBJ2-7	CASSLERFYEQYF	TGTGCCAGCAGCTTAGAACGGTTCTACGAGCAGTACTTC
TRBV4-1	once	TRBD1	TRBJ1-5	CASSQVRDRARQPQHF	TGCGCCAGCAGCCAAGTACGGGACAGGGCTCGTCAGCCCCAGCATTTT
TRBV30	.	.	TRBJ1-1	CAWSRRANTEAFF	TGTGCCTGGAGTCGGCGGGCGAACACTGAAGCTTTCTTT
TRBV18	.	TRBD1	TRBJ1-4	CASSPGTGNEKLFF	TGTGCCAGCTCACCCGGGACAGGGAATGAAAAACTGTTTTTT
TRBV6-2/TRBV6-3	once	.	TRBJ2-7	CASSYYSVFYEQYF	TGTGCCAGCAGTTATTACTCCGTTTTCTACGAGCAGTACTTC
TRBV7-3	.	.	TRBJ1-1	CASSRGGESTEAFF	TGTGCCAGCAGCAGAGGCGGGGAAAGCACTGAAGCTTTCTTT
TRBV4-1	.	.	TRBJ2-5	CASSQARGETQYF	TGCGCCAGCAGCCAAGCCAGGGGCGAGACCCAGTACTTC
TRBV6-2/TRBV6-3	.	TRBD2	TRBJ2-3	CASSYPLAGGTDTQYF	TGTGCCAGCAGTTACCCTCTAGCGGGGGGCACAGATACGCAGTATTTT
TRBV25-1	.	TRBD2	TRBJ2-1	CASSDTRGVGDEQFF	TGTGCCAGCAGTGATACTCGGGGGGTCGGCGATGAGCAGTTCTTC
TRBV5-6	.	.	TRBJ2-7	CASSPPGQAYEQYF	TGTGCCAGCAGCCCTCCGGGACAAGCCTACGAGCAGTACTTC
TRBV12-3/TRBV12-4	.	.	TRBJ2-5	CASSRGSETQYF	TGTGCCAGCAGTCGGGGGAGCGAGACCCAGTACTTC
TRBV5-1	.	.	TRBJ1-2	CASSSGGPGYTF	TGCGCCAGCAGCTCGGGAGGACCTGGCTACACCTTC
TRBV6-2/TRBV6-3	.	.	TRBJ1-5	CASSPVGLSNQPQHF	TGTGCCAGCAGCCCCGTTGGCCTTTCTAATCAGCCCCAGCATTTT
TRBV18	.	TRBD1	TRBJ1-5	CASSLDRGANQPQHF	TGTGCCAGCTCACTGGACAGGGGGGCCAATCAGCCCCAGCATTTT
TRBV3-1/TRBV3-2	.	TRBD1	TRBJ1-3	CASSRRTGRNTIYF	TGTGCCAGCAGCCGCCGGACAGGCCGGAACACCATATATTTT
TRBV4-1	.	TRBD2	TRBJ2-3	CASRRASGGTDTQYF	TGCGCCAGCAGGCGAGCTAGCGGGGGCACAGATACGCAGTATTTT
TRBV6-5	.	.	TRBJ2-5	CATKRGETQYF	TGTGCCACAAAACGAGGGGAGACCCAGTACTTC
TRBV3-1/TRBV3-2	.	TRBD2	TRBJ2-3	CASRLAGGGTDTQYF	TGTGCCAGCAGACTAGCGGGTGGTGGCACAGATACGCAGTATTTT
TRBV9	.	.	TRBJ2-6	CASSVGAGYSSGANVLTF	TGTGCCAGCAGCGTAGGGGCGGGATACTCCTCTGGGGCCAACGTCCTGACTTTC
TRBV7-9	.	TRBD2	TRBJ2-3	CASSLEGRRGADTQYF	TGTGCCAGCAGCTTAGAAGGCAGGCGGGGGGCAGATACGCAGTATTTT
TRBV27	.	.	TRBJ1-2	CASSLTGQGIRFNYGYTF	TGTGCCAGCAGTTTAACGGGGCAGGGGATCAGATTCAACTATGGCTACACCTTC
TRBV29-1	once	.	TRBJ2-5	CSVVAIGLPQETQYF	TGCAGCGTTGTAGCTATAGGACTACCGCAAGAGACCCAGTACTTC
TRBV5-1	.	TRBD1	TRBJ1-1	CASSGTGGAITEAFF	TGCGCCAGCAGCGGGACAGGGGGCGCAATCACTGAAGCTTTCTTT
TRBV2	.	TRBD2	TRBJ2-1	CASSGFAGGQGEQFF	TGTGCCAGCAGTGGCTTCGCGGGGGGGCAGGGTGAGCAGTTCTTC
TRBV7-9	.	TRBD1	TRBJ1-2	CASSLGGTENYGYTF	TGTGCCAGCAGCTTAGGAGGGACAGAAAACTATGGCTACACCTTC